The 30 T cell receptor beta chains below all came from one sample that was sequenced in a study of blood T cell repertoires in COVID-19. Sequencing was performed with immunoSEQ multiplex PCR; in TCRdb, only in-frame clones are kept and a portion is missing. This table holds 160,000 or so clones, 82% found once. The sample comprised PBMCs or T cells enriched from blood (not recorded which). The receptors stem from a man aged 60-69 years who had recovered from COVID-19.

Only one count was recorded for this clone. V is TRBV3-1 (or the pseudogene TRBV3-2) and J is TRBJ2-7, with 10 bases aligning to TRBD2. The V segment lost 0 bases and the J segment 6 bases; nucleotides outside the gene matches: 17. Germline assignment: CDR1 LGHDT and CDR2 YNNKEL (reference sequence). CDR3 length: 19 residues. CDR3 region: CASSQDRLRTSGATTEQYF. CDR3 coding DNA: TGTGCCAGCAGCCAAGATAGATTGAGGACTAGCGGAGCCACTACCGAGCAGTACTTC.

This clone was observed many times. The V and J genes are TRBV7-3 and TRBJ2-1, with 7 nucleotides matching TRBD2. Unmatched junction bases numbered 12, after V lost 8 bases and J lost 8 bases. Germline V gene data show CDR1 as SGHTA and CDR2 as FQGTGA. The CDR3 covers 14 residues. The DNA for the CDR3 is TGTGCCAGCTCCTTGGGCGGGAGTACGCATGAGCAGTTCTTC. Protein: CASSLGGSTHEQFF.

The rearrangement links TRBV7-3 to TRBJ1-1; 10 bases are a match to TRBD1. V trimming: 5 bases; J trimming: 8 bases; junction bases outside the gene matches: 5. From germline, CDR1 is SGHTA and CDR2 FQGTGA. The CDR3 totals 13 residues. The DNA of the CDR3 is TGTGCCAGCAGCCAAGGGACAGGGGCCGAAGCTTTCTTT. Translating gives CASSQGTGAEAFF. Using reference TRBV7-3 and TRBJ1-1 for the parts outside the CDR3, the full variable domain is GAGVSQTPSNKVTEKGKYVELRCDPISGHTALYWYRQSLGQGPEFLIYFQGTGAADDSGLPNDRFFAVRPEGSVSTLKIQRTERGDSAVYLCASSQGTGAEAFFGQGTRLTVV.

This clone was detected once. This rearrangement joins TRBV19 to TRBJ2-5, with 7 bases that match TRBD2. Germline values: CDR1 LNHDA, CDR2 SQIVND (reference sequence). The CDR3 consists of 17 residues. V lost 4 bases, J lost 2 bases, and 13 bases stayed unmatched. DNA of the CDR3: TGTGCCAGTAGTACTCCATGGGAGGGGAGCTTTCAAGAGACCCAGTACTTC. Its protein product is CASSTPWEGSFQETQYF.

V is TRBV28 and J is TRBJ1-2, with TRBD1 matching 8 bases. Germline CDR1 is MDHEN and CDR2 is SYDVKM. J gave up 5 bases and V 6 bases, and 20 bases lay outside the gene matches. This CDR3 contains 18 residues. The CDR3 region has the DNA TGTGCCAGCAGCTTAGTTGGGGACAGGAGCTATGTTCCTTATGGCTACACCTTC. Translated, it gives CASSLVGDRSYVPYGYTF.

This rearrangement joins TRBV5-1 to TRBJ2-1, with 12 bases identical to TRBD2. V gave up 3 bases and J gave up 10 bases; unmatched junction bases: 5. The CDR3 totals 14 residues. CDR1 and CDR2 (germline): SGHRS, YFSETQ. CDR3 residues: CASSSSGGAREQFF. The DNA for the CDR3 is TGCGCCAGCAGCTCTAGCGGGGGGGCCAGGGAGCAGTTCTTC.

The chain combines TRBV3-1 (or the pseudogene TRBV3-2) with TRBJ2-2; 8 nucleotides line up with TRBD2. The length of the CDR3 is 19 residues. Germline V gene data show CDR1 as LGHDT and CDR2 as YNNKEL (reference sequence). The V segment lost 1 base and the J segment 1 base; nucleotides outside the gene matches: 11. The chain's CDR3 is CASSQVERGRKENTGELFF. In DNA form, the CDR3 reads TGTGCCAGCAGCCAAGTGGAGCGGGGGCGGAAGGAGAACACCGGGGAGCTGTTTTTT.

The V call is TRBV28, the J call TRBJ1-1, with TRBD1 as a possible D gene (6 bases). V gave up 3 bases and J gave up 5 bases, with 7 bases separating them. The CDR3 contains 12 residues. Germline V gives CDR1 MDHEN, CDR2 SYDVKM. The chain's CDR3 is CASSFQGTEAFF. CDR3 in DNA: TGTGCCAGCAGTTTCCAGGGGACTGAAGCTTTCTTT.

V gene TRBV6-5 combines with J gene TRBJ2-3; maybe TRBD2 (7 bases). The CDR3 extends over 13 amino acids. Germline CDR1 and CDR2: MNHEY and SVGAGI. Trimming removed 10 bases from V and 0 bases from J, with 11 bases in between. This CDR3 reads CAIGGASTDTQYF. In nucleotides, the CDR3 is TGTGCCATTGGGGGGGCTAGCACAGATACGCAGTATTTT.

V gene TRBV5-1 combines with J gene TRBJ2-7, with 9 bases that match TRBD1. With V trimmed by 0 bases and J by 4 bases, 5 bases remained unmatched. CDR1 is SGHRS, CDR2 YFSETQ, per germline. This CDR3 has 15 amino acids. CDR3 nucleotide sequence: TGCGCCAGCAGCTTGGATTGGACAGGGGAGTACGAGCAGTACTTC. Amino acids: CASSLDWTGEYEQYF.

The chain is built from TRBV19 and TRBJ2-1; D possibly corresponds to TRBD2 (5 bases). CDR1 LNHDA and CDR2 SQIVND come from the germline V gene (reference sequence). With 5 bases removed from V and 7 bases from J, the gap between germline ends came to 15 bases. The CDR3 contains 14 residues. CDR3 DNA sequence: TGTGCCAGTAGTTCATGGTGGACTGCGAATGAGCAGTTCTTC. Its translation is CASSSWWTANEQFF. Drawing the rest from reference TRBV19 and TRBJ2-1, the complete variable domain is DGGITQSPKYLFRKEGQNVTLSCEQNLNHDAMYWYRQDPGQGLRLIYYSQIVNDFQKGDIAEGYSVSREKKESFPLTVTSAQKNPTAFYLCASSSWWTANEQFFGPGTRLTVL.

The rearrangement links TRBV9 to TRBJ2-3, with a weak D call TRBD2 (5 bases). V gave up 0 bases and J gave up 5 bases, with 19 bases separating them. This CDR3 is built from 17 residues. Germline loops: CDR1 SGDLS, CDR2 YYNGEE. The CDR3 nucleotides read TGTGCCAGCAGCGTAGAGTATAGGCGGGTGGGTCAAGATACGCAGTATTTT. Translated: CASSVEYRRVGQDTQYF.

The CDR3 here is CASSQPKVTSEADTQYF. CDR3 DNA sequence: TGTGCCAGCAGCCAACCTAAGGTTACTAGCGAGGCAGATACGCAGTATTTT. The genes are TRBV3-1 (or the pseudogene TRBV3-2) and TRBJ2-3, with 7 bases matching TRBD2. Germline V gives CDR1 LGHDT, CDR2 YNNKEL (reference sequence). CDR3 length: 17 residues. V gave up 2 bases and J gave up 4 bases; unmatched junction bases: 12.

This clone was seen more than once but under ten times. The rearrangement links TRBV5-5 to TRBJ2-7, with D unclear. Trimming shortened V by 2 bases and J by 6 bases, and 9 bases separated the two germline ends. The CDR3 runs to 12 residues. Germline loops: CDR1 SGHKS, CDR2 YYEKEE (reference sequence). CDR3 coding DNA: TGTGCCAGCAGCTTAAGCGATTTCGAGCAGTACTTC. Its protein is CASSLSDFEQYF.

The rearrangement links TRBV21-1 to TRBJ1-5; the table calls TRBD1, which could not be checked here. TRBV21-1 is described as a pseudogene. The length of the CDR3 is 19 residues. For the CDR3, the DNA is TGTGCCAGCAGCCCCCCGGGACAGGGCCAACATATTAGCAATCAGCCCCAGCATTTT. Translation: CASSPPGQGQHISNQPQHF.

This clone has more than one count but fewer than ten. The V gene is TRBV27, the J gene TRBJ2-3, with TRBD2 matching 10 bases. This CDR3 has 15 residues. J gave up 1 base and V 2 bases, and 0 bases lay outside the gene matches. Per the germline V gene, CDR1 is MNHEY and CDR2 is SMNVEV (reference sequence). For the CDR3, the DNA is TGTGCCAGCAGTTTAACTAGCGGGGGCACAGATACGCAGTATTTT. Translated, it gives CASSLTSGGTDTQYF.

The gene calls are TRBV7-2 and TRBJ2-5; the match to TRBD1 covers 7 bases. Looked up from germline, CDR1 is SGHTA and CDR2 is FQGNSA. Losses at the gene ends were 2 bases for V and 4 bases for J; bases not matched to a gene: 7. The CDR3 has 15 amino acids. Here the CDR3 reads CASSLSINRGETQYF. The CDR3 region has the DNA TGTGCCAGCAGCTTATCCATTAACAGGGGAGAGACCCAGTACTTC.

This rearrangement joins TRBV6-5 to TRBJ1-2, with TRBD1 identical over 9 bases. The V segment lost 6 bases and the J segment 1 base; nucleotides outside the gene matches: 3. Germline values: CDR1 MNHEY, CDR2 SVGAGI. The CDR3 runs to 14 residues. CDR3 loop: CASSRQGDNYGYTF. CDR3 nucleotide sequence: TGTGCCAGCAGCAGACAGGGGGATAACTATGGCTACACCTTC.

The chain couples TRBV6-1 to TRBJ1-2; D is perhaps TRBD1 (6 bases). This CDR3 has 14 amino acids. The V end lost 3 bases, the J end lost 6 bases, and 14 bases lay between the germline ends. CDR1 and CDR2 (germline): MNHNS, SASEGT. The CDR3, as DNA: TGTGCCAGCAGTGACGTTAGGGGGGGGGATGGCTACACCTTC. It specifies CASSDVRGGDGYTF.

V is TRBV5-1 and J is TRBJ2-7; 8 positions match TRBD1. The ends lost 4 bases at V and 4 bases at J; junction bases unmatched: 19. Germline CDR1 and CDR2: SGHRS and YFSETQ. The CDR3 is 18 residues long. The CDR3 loop is CASSQATSTGVRDYEQYF. The CDR3, as DNA: TGCGCCAGCAGCCAGGCAACTTCGACAGGGGTCCGCGATTACGAGCAGTACTTC.

V and J are TRBV27 and TRBJ1-6, with TRBD1 as a possible D gene (5 bases). Germline V CDR1 and CDR2: MNHEY, SMNVEV (reference sequence). This CDR3 has 17 residues. With 2 bases removed from V and 4 bases from J, the gap between germline ends came to 15 bases. CDR3 amino acids: CASSLGGMTAYNSPLHF. CDR3 sequence (DNA): TGTGCCAGCAGTTTAGGCGGGATGACAGCTTATAATTCACCCCTCCACTTT.

The rearrangement links TRBV19 to TRBJ1-6; D is uncertain. CDR1 and CDR2 from the germline V gene are LNHDA and SQIVND (reference sequence). V lost 6 bases to trimming and J lost 8 bases, with 17 bases between them. The CDR3 length is 15 residues. Here the CDR3 DNA reads TGTGCCAGTAGCCCCACGCGGGGTAGTGATTCACCCCTCCACTTT. As protein: CASSPTRGSDSPLHF.

The genes are TRBV10-2 and TRBJ2-7; 12 bases agree with TRBD2. J was trimmed by 3 bases and V by 6 bases; bases with no gene match: 6. The germline gives CDR1 WSHSY, CDR2 SAAADI. The CDR3 covers 15 residues. Here the CDR3 reads CASREGLAGNYEQYF. The DNA for the CDR3 is TGCGCCAGCAGGGAAGGACTAGCGGGGAACTACGAGCAGTACTTC.

This sequence joins TRBV10-2 and TRBJ1-1; D unclear. There are 13 residues in the CDR3. Trimming stripped 5 bases from V and 4 bases from J, with 11 bases between. Per the germline V gene, CDR1 is WSHSY and CDR2 is SAAADI. The CDR3 here is CASSRPQATEAFF. As DNA, the CDR3 is TGCGCCAGCAGTAGGCCTCAGGCCACTGAAGCTTTCTTT.

This clone was detected only once. The chain couples TRBV28 to TRBJ2-3, with TRBD1 matching over 11 bases. The CDR3 sequence is 17 residues long. Germline V lookup: CDR1 MDHEN, CDR2 SYDVKM. The J segment lost 0 bases and the V segment lost 6 bases, leaving 8 bases of the junction unmatched. The CDR3 bases are TGTGCCAGCAGGGGGACAGGGGGTAGAGGTAGCACAGATACGCAGTATTTT. The encoded protein is CASRGTGGRGSTDTQYF.

This chain uses TRBV7-8 with TRBJ2-5, with a weak D call TRBD1 (6 bases). The CDR3 is 16 amino acids. The ends were cut back, 5 bases at V and 2 bases at J, with 18 bases in the middle. CDR1 is SGHVS and CDR2 is FQNEAQ in the germline V gene. CDR3 residues: CASSPLPRQAQETQYF. DNA of the CDR3: TGTGCCAGCAGCCCCCTCCCCCGACAGGCTCAAGAGACCCAGTACTTC.

The V and J genes are TRBV11-1 and TRBJ2-4; TRBD1 aligns across 7 bases. The CDR3 is 15 amino acids. The germline CDR1 and CDR2 sequences are SGHAT and FQDESV (reference sequence). Trimming removed 3 bases from V and 1 base from J; junction bases left unmatched: 3. The CDR3 spells CASSLTGSAKNIQYF. CDR3 nucleotide sequence: TGTGCCAGCAGCTTGACAGGGTCGGCCAAAAACATTCAGTACTTC.

The CDR3 DNA is TGTGCCAGCAGCACCAAGTTACGGGACAGGGCCGAGCAGTACTTC. Protein product: CASSTKLRDRAEQYF. This chain joins TRBV7-2 and TRBJ2-7, with 9 bases that match TRBD1. CDR3 size: 15 residues. Germline V gene lookup returns CDR1 SGHTA and CDR2 FQGNSA. The J segment lost 6 bases and the V segment lost 5 bases, leaving 11 bases of the junction unmatched.

The rearrangement links TRBV9 to TRBJ2-3; 8 bases map to TRBD2. V gave up 4 bases and J gave up 2 bases; unmatched junction bases: 15. Germline V gives CDR1 SGDLS, CDR2 YYNGEE. The length of the CDR3 is 18 residues. The CDR3 bases are TGTGCCAGCAGCCCCCGGGAGGTAGCGGGGTTCCTCACAGATACGCAGTATTTT. The encoded protein is CASSPREVAGFLTDTQYF.

V usage is TRBV7-9 and J usage is TRBJ1-6; 9 positions match TRBD1. V gave up 2 bases and J gave up 10 bases; unmatched junction bases: 18. The germline V gene encodes CDR1 SEHNR and CDR2 FQNEAQ (reference sequence). The CDR3 runs to 19 residues. CDR3 nucleotide sequence: TGTGCCAGCAGCTTACTGCGTGGGGGAAACAGGGGGCTTGGGTCACCCCTCCACTTT. This translates into CASSLLRGGNRGLGSPLHF.